The text below deals with one T cell receptor (beta chain). Clones were sequenced by immunoSEQ multiplex PCR, and TCRdb holds only the in-frame ones, with some missing. The sample carries around 180,000 clones, around 86% recorded once. This CDR3 comprises 14 residues. Trimming removed 4 bases from V and 8 bases from J, with 12 bases in between. CDR1 and CDR2 (germline): MDHEN, SYDVKM. This sample was taken from a study of blood T cell repertoires in COVID-19. Study-level background: Collection of acute and convalescent COVID-19 samples took place in the United States, Italy and Spain. Sample material is recorded as cDNA or gDNA derived from T cells, B-cell-depleted T cells, or PBMCs.

The source of this sequence is a woman in her 30s with active or convalescent COVID-19. The sequenced sample consisted of peripheral blood. The chain joins TRBV28 to TRBJ1-6; no clear D gene. The CDR3 DNA reads as TGTGCCAGCAGTTCCCCCCAAGAGGATTCACCCCTCCACTTT. The encoded protein is CASSSPQEDSPLHF.